This is a list of T cell receptor beta chains from one sample in a study of blood T cells in healthy people across ages. TCRdb re-derived calls from the 5' RACE reads in MiXCR, one entry per CDR3 protein. The table lists about 1,500,000 distinct CDR3 sequences, roughly 40% of them singletons. The sequenced sample was blood. Every receptor here comes from a woman aged 18-29 years in good health. Both conserved end residues are part of each CDR3. The size of a clone is reported for some rows only, either as once, few or many, or as a class for expanded clones.

NA,TRBV12-3/TRBV12-4,15,TRBJ1-4,CASTVSTGKGEKLFF
NA,TRBV20-1,11,TRBJ2-2,CSAPRQGELFF
NA,TRBV7-9,13,TRBJ2-2,CASSLDLTGELFF
NA,TRBV15,17,TRBJ2-1,CATSGLSGDGSYNEQFF
once,TRBV30,12,TRBJ2-2,CAWIGLTGELFF
NA,TRBV15,13,NA,CATSRILRYEQYF
NA,TRBV2,15,TRBJ2-1,CASSLDRAQGNEQFF
NA,TRBV20-1,16,TRBJ2-3,CSARLAGGPVTDTQYF
NA,TRBV21-1,13,TRBJ1-5,CASSKYSNQPQHF
once,TRBV20-1,11,TRBJ1-1,CSVPWNTEAFF
NA,TRBV10-1,16,TRBJ2-4,CASSEVMASGKNIQYF
NA,TRBV6-5,15,TRBJ2-1,CASSRGTGDYNEQFF
few,TRBV10-3,14,TRBJ1-2,CASWSGQGGNGYTF
NA,TRBV20-1,17,TRBJ1-5,CSARGQGKIGNNQPQHF
NA,TRBV9,15,TRBJ2-5,CASSVARAGVETQYF
few,TRBV21-1,15,TRBJ2-7,CASTWPDEGSYEQYF
NA,TRBV6-2/TRBV6-3,13,TRBJ1-1,CASSITGREDAFF
NA,TRBV7-8,15,TRBJ2-3,CASSFGQNGADTQYF
once,TRBV28,18,TRBJ2-1,CASSPPATTSGGISEQFF
few,TRBV30,15,TRBJ2-3,CAWSVLAGGADTQYF
NA,TRBV6-6,15,TRBJ2-7,CASTLYQGSGNEQYF
few,TRBV6-1,16,TRBJ2-1,CASKGQGPGTYNEQFF
NA,TRBV7-9,16,TRBJ2-1,CASSSPGGATYNEQFF
NA,TRBV4-2,15,TRBJ1-1,CASGQDRWGNTEAFF
NA,TRBV20-1,14,TRBJ2-1,CSARRQGAYNERFF
few,TRBV11-2,12,TRBJ1-1,CASSLGTSEAFF
NA,TRBV5-1,12,NA,CASMGAGAEQYF
NA,TRBV7-9,13,TRBJ2-3,CARSGGAVDTQYF
NA,TRBV5-1,19,TRBJ2-1,CASSLGGLAGGPTYNEQFF
few,TRBV20-1,14,TRBJ2-7,CSAREGTKTYEQYF
NA,TRBV9,14,TRBJ1-6,CASSTGDRLSALHF
NA,TRBV5-6,17,TRBJ2-1,CASSPTRSSGAYNEQFF
NA,TRBV20-1,14,TRBJ2-7,CSARAGTSYYEQYF
NA,TRBV6-5,15,TRBJ2-3,CASSSSFSSTDTQYF
NA,TRBV6-2/TRBV6-3,14,TRBJ1-1,CASRDGQGNTEAFF
NA,TRBV27,16,TRBJ2-7,CASKPIAGALLYEQYF
NA,TRBV9,15,NA,CASSVAGNSYNEQYF
NA,TRBV6-5,16,TRBJ2-5,CPSSSGTVVYQETQYF
NA,TRBV6-1,15,TRBJ2-3,CASRKGQASTDTQYF
NA,TRBV5-1,14,TRBJ1-2,CASSPPGASLGYTF
NA,TRBV24-1,16,TRBJ2-7,CATSDSPGGSVNEQYF
once,TRBV29-1,14,TRBJ2-5,CSVEEGARGETQYF